Below are 21 T cell receptor beta chains sequenced from a single sample in a study of Graves' ophthalmopathy and Graves' hyperthyroidism. The study amplified TCR beta CDR3 regions using RNA transcripts. HTBI primers were employed in first-round RT-PCR, then a second-round multiplex PCR followed. TCRdb redid the calling of the multiplex PCR reads with MiXCR, one entry per CDR3 protein. Of a few hundred thousand distinct CDR3 sequences listed, over 20% were seen once; the top ten hold roughly 3%. Sample: peripheral blood. The receptors shown here come from a woman under 30 with stable Graves' hyperthyroidism.

This clonotype was seen many times. The chain couples TRBV6-2 or TRBV6-3 to TRBJ2-7; 9 nucleotides line up with TRBD1. CDR1 and CDR2 from the germline V gene are MNHEY and SVGEGT. This CDR3 region has 14 residues. V was clipped by 8 bases and J by 3 bases; unmatched bases: 8. The CDR3 region has the DNA TGTGCCAGCTACGGGACAGGGAGGATCTACGAGCAGTACTTC. It codes for CASYGTGRIYEQYF.

This clonotype was found many times. The rearrangement links TRBV11-2 to TRBJ2-7, with TRBD1 identical over 8 bases. Germline CDR1 reads SGHAT; CDR2 reads FQNNGV. After removal of 0 bases from V and 2 bases from J, the junction contained 3 bases not matched to a gene. The CDR3 consists of 15 residues. The CDR3, as DNA: TGTGCCAGCAGCTTAGATCCACAGGGGGCCTACGAGCAGTACTTC. Translated: CASSLDPQGAYEQYF.

This clonotype was recorded many times. The chain is built from TRBV27 and TRBJ1-6, with D maybe TRBD1 (5 bases). Trimming shortened V by 6 bases and J by 7 bases, and 28 bases separated the two germline ends. The CDR3 is 19 amino acids. CDR1 and CDR2 from the germline V gene are MNHEY and SMNVEV (reference sequence). CDR3 nucleotides: TGTGCCAGCAGCTTCGCGCAGGGCCCGTGGCCCCAAACCAATTCACCCCTCCACTTT. Its translation is CASSFAQGPWPQTNSPLHF.

This clonotype was seen a handful of times. CDR3 in DNA: TGTGCCAGCAGCTTAGCGGGGACAGGCAAACTCACCTACGAGCAGTACTTC. Protein: CASSLAGTGKLTYEQYF. The V and J genes are TRBV7-8 and TRBJ2-7; TRBD1 matches at 8 bases. Per the germline V gene, CDR1 is SGHVS and CDR2 is FQNEAQ. Trimming took 0 bases from V and 2 from J; bases not matched to a gene: 9. This CDR3 region has 17 residues.

There are many counts of this clonotype. The genes are TRBV28 and TRBJ2-5, with D tentatively TRBD1 (5 bases). The germline gives CDR1 MDHEN, CDR2 SYDVKM. The ends were cut back, 7 bases at V and 5 bases at J, with 14 bases in the middle. The CDR3 consists of 13 residues. CDR3 coding DNA: TGTGCCAGCAACCCCCCAGGGCGCGAGACCCAGTACTTC. Translated: CASNPPGRETQYF.

This clonotype has a count of ten or more. This chain links TRBV7-3 with TRBJ1-1, with D unclear. Germline assignment: CDR1 SGHTA and CDR2 FQGTGA. CDR3 size: 14 residues. V lost 5 bases to trimming and J lost 7 bases, with 17 bases between them. The CDR3 DNA reads as TGTGCCAGCAGCATACAAAAGGGAGCAGGTGAAGCTTTCTTT. It yields the protein CASSIQKGAGEAFF.

Details on this clonotype: Since a much larger clone is just one base distant, this may be a read error. The chain combines TRBV4-1 with TRBJ1-2; a possible D gene is TRBD1 (6 bases). Germline values: CDR1 MGHRA, CDR2 YSYEKL. Trimming took off 4 bases at V and 6 bases at J, with 21 bases between the two ends. This CDR3 spans 16 amino acids. This CDR3 is CASSLGRTDLLHGYTF. The CDR3 DNA is TGCGCCAGCAGCCTAGGGCGGACAGACTTACTTCATGGCTACACCTTC.

A remark on this clonotype: A read error may be the cause here, since a much bigger clone is one base away. The chain is built from TRBV25-1 and TRBJ2-7, with no clear D. CDR1 MGHDK and CDR2 SYGVNS come from the germline V gene. This CDR3 is 11 amino acids long. Trimming removed 3 bases from V and 6 bases from J, with 6 bases in between. DNA for the CDR3: TGTGCCAGCAGTGATGTTTCCGAGCAGTACGTC. Amino acid sequence: CASSDVSEQYV.

This rearrangement joins TRBV30 to TRBJ2-2; 9 positions agree with TRBD1. Germline values: CDR1 GTSNPN, CDR2 SVGIG (reference sequence). The CDR3 covers 15 residues. The trim removed 2 bases at V and 8 bases at J, leaving 9 bases unmatched. As DNA, the CDR3 is TGTGCCTGGAGTAGGACAGGGGCACTGGTGGGGGAGCTGTTTTTT. Translating gives CAWSRTGALVGELFF.

This clonotype has only a few counts. A much larger clonotype is one base distant, so this may be a read error. The V gene is TRBV20-1, the J gene TRBJ2-5; possibly TRBD1 or TRBD2 for D (5 bases each). The CDR3 length is 13 residues. Germline V gene sequence: CDR1 DFQATT, CDR2 SNEGSKA (reference sequence). This chain's CDR3 is CSARGAGRETKYF. In DNA, the CDR3 is TGCAGTGCTAGAGGGGCAGGGAGAGAGACCAAGTACTTC.

This clonotype was seen many times. The V and J genes are TRBV4-1 and TRBJ1-1; D unresolved. Deletions cut 2 bases from V and 5 bases from J, with 15 bases between. Germline CDR1 MGHRA, CDR2 YSYEKL. The CDR3 is made up of 15 amino acids. CDR3: CASSQTRASRTEAFF. Here the CDR3 DNA reads TGCGCCAGCAGCCAAACTCGGGCCAGTCGGACTGAAGCTTTCTTT.

For this clonotype: One end of the junction does not line up with germline, which may come from a read error. The gene calls are TRBV5-1 and TRBJ1-6, with D possibly being TRBD1 (5 bases). This CDR3 spans 14 amino acids. The germline gives CDR1 SGHRS, CDR2 YFSETQ. CDR3 protein: CSSSLPREGSPLHF. The DNA of the CDR3 is TGCTCCAGCAGCTTGCCCAGGGAGGGTTCACCCCTCCACTTT.

The rearrangement uses TRBV27 and TRBJ1-2, with 9 bases aligning to TRBD1. The germline CDR1 and CDR2 sequences are MNHEY and SMNVEV (reference sequence). Trimming removed 5 bases from V and 4 bases from J; junction bases left unmatched: 8. The CDR3 is made up of 15 amino acids. The CDR3 reads CASSPGQGPGYGYTF. CDR3 nucleotides: TGTGCCAGCAGTCCAGGACAGGGGCCAGGCTATGGCTACACCTTC.

The chain recombines TRBV3-1 with TRBJ2-7, with TRBD2 as a possible D gene (6 bases). With 7 bases removed from V and 0 bases from J, the gap between germline ends came to 16 bases. Germline V gene data show CDR1 as LGHDT and CDR2 as YNNKEL (reference sequence). This CDR3 has 15 amino acids. Written as DNA, the CDR3 is TGTGCCAGCACCATCTCCGGCGGGACCTCCTACGAGCAGTACTTC. Its protein product is CASTISGGTSYEQYF.

This clonotype has a count of ten or more. This chain joins TRBV19 and TRBJ1-1; a weak D match, TRBD1 (6 bases). Trimming shortened V by 6 bases and J by 6 bases, and 23 bases separated the two germline ends. The germline V gene has CDR1 LNHDA and CDR2 SQIVND (reference sequence). CDR3 length: 16 residues. In DNA, the CDR3 is TGTGCCAGTAGAGGACAGTCTACCCTACCCGGGTCTGAAGCTTTCTTT. It is translated as CASRGQSTLPGSEAFF.

This clonotype was seen at least ten times. This rearrangement joins TRBV20-1 to TRBJ2-7, with D perhaps assigned TRBD1 or TRBD2 (6 bases each). V was pared by 1 base and J by 7 bases, with 20 bases between. Per germline, CDR1 DFQATT and CDR2 SNEGSKA (reference sequence). There are 15 residues in the CDR3. The CDR3 bases are TGCAGTGCTAGAGTAGGCGGGTACAGGGACTGGGAGCAGTACTTC. Translating it yields CSARVGGYRDWEQYF.

The chain combines TRBV5-1 with TRBJ2-7; the D gene is possibly TRBD1 (6 bases). Per the germline V gene, CDR1 is SGHRS and CDR2 is YFSETQ. V lost 0 bases to trimming and J lost 0 bases, with 28 bases between them. CDR3 length: 21 residues. CDR3 amino acids: CASSLAPQQGSGYRNSYEQYF. The CDR3 region has the DNA TGCGCCAGCAGCTTGGCGCCCCAACAGGGCTCTGGGTACCGAAACTCCTACGAGCAGTACTTC.

The chain combines TRBV9 with TRBJ2-4; the match to TRBD1 covers 12 bases. With 3 bases clipped from V and 3 bases from J, the junction kept 16 bases outside the gene matches. Germline V gene sequence: CDR1 SGDLS, CDR2 YYNGEE. This CDR3 contains 20 residues. The CDR3 DNA follows: TGTGCCAGCAGCGCCTTACCCGGGGACAGGGGGCATTGGGACAAAAACATTCAGTACTTC. Protein sequence: CASSALPGDRGHWDKNIQYF.

V is TRBV7-2 and J is TRBJ2-7; D not resolved. The CDR3 runs 15 residues. Trimming took 1 base from V and 0 from J, leaving 10 bases between them. Germline V lookup: CDR1 SGHTA, CDR2 FQGNSA. The CDR3 spells CASSLGHPNSYEQYF. DNA for the CDR3: TGTGCCAGCAGCTTAGGACACCCCAACTCCTACGAGCAGTACTTC.

The table lists this clonotype with many counts. This chain connects TRBV12-3 or TRBV12-4 to TRBJ2-5, with 7 bases fitting TRBD1. The CDR3 spans 14 residues. Trimming cost V 5 bases and J 7 bases; bases outside gene matches: 10. CDR3 DNA: TGTGCCAGCAGTGCCGGGACAGACTTGTGGACCCAGTACTTC. This codes for CASSAGTDLWTQYF.

This clonotype was seen at least ten times. The chain joins TRBV7-8 to TRBJ1-3, with D perhaps TRBD1 (5 bases). The length of the CDR3 is 15 residues. V lost 5 bases and J 4 bases, leaving 15 bases between the germline ends. Per germline, CDR1 SGHVS and CDR2 FQNEAQ. DNA for the CDR3: TGTGCCAGCAGCCACCCGAGGGGAAGAGGAAACACCATATATTTT. Its translation: CASSHPRGRGNTIYF.